This TCR beta chain was captured by sequencing in a study of cytomegalovirus exposure and HLA in healthy donors. This clone was counted a single time. What it binds is not known. The PCR used 60 Vbeta and 13 Jbeta primers. This table comes from immunoSEQ multiplex PCR, and its TCRdb copy is limited to in-frame clones, with some not included. The sample contains about 150,000 clones, around 80% of which appear only once. Findings and caveats of the study: HLA restriction was apparent for most CMV-associated TCR beta chains in a later analysis.

The CDR3 has 13 residues. Germline CDR1 reads LNHDA; CDR2 reads SQIVND (reference sequence). Losses at the gene ends were 6 bases for V and 4 bases for J; bases not matched to a gene: 3. Sequencing input: PBMCs. The sequence derives from a man over 45 in good health and CMV-seropositive. The V call is TRBV19, the J call TRBJ2-1, with TRBD2 matching over 7 bases. CDR3 region: CASRGLTYNEQFF. In nucleotides, the CDR3 is TGTGCCAGTAGGGGACTAACTTACAATGAGCAGTTCTTC.